This paragraph reports one T cell receptor (beta chain). This clonotype has a count of ten or more. Its antigen has not been determined. Base qualities are not recorded, but no much larger clone differs from it by a single base. The entry originates in a study of T cells in Graves' hyperthyroidism and ophthalmopathy (dated by TCRdb to between 2018 and 2020). At the level of the whole study: Peripheral blood samples were taken at initial diagnosis, before any treatment was given. To identify TCR V-J signatures that set the groups apart, the researchers used a discovery cohort of about a hundred patients, made up of 40 to 45 with Graves' ophthalmopathy and about 55 with stable Graves' hyperthyroidism. Prospective prediction of ophthalmopathy was tested in an independent validation cohort consisting of roughly 19 hyperthyroidism patients and more than 15 patients who later progressed to ophthalmopathy. For training and testing, the 100 or so patients in the discovery cohort were randomly divided in a 7:3 ratio. In addition, the study compared T-cell repertoires in thyroid tissue and in blood from roughly six Graves' hyperthyroidism patients. Once sampling was done, hyperthyroidism patients were given methimazole at a starting dose of 30 mg daily, whereas ophthalmopathy patients were given high-dose intravenous methylprednisolone. The paper reports TCR Vbeta CDR3 sequencing of approximately 130 peripheral blood samples: under 45 ophthalmopathy, fewer than 80 hyperthyroidism and around 17 progressor patients. Study-wide findings and limitations: In validation, the model predicted progression to ophthalmopathy a median of about 5.9 months before onset, with roughly 70% sensitivity and nearly 75% specificity. Blood samples also contained most of the expanded thyroid clonotypes (frequency above 0.001), which suggests that blood repertoires may reflect thyroid immune responses. Sample size was not statistically predetermined, and blinding of investigators to group allocation was not performed. A model built on a 13 V-J signature distinguished ophthalmopathy from stable hyperthyroidism, reaching around 88% sensitivity and around 82% specificity in cross-validation and 80%/75% in testing.

In the ophthalmopathy patients, disease was moderately to severely active, with a Clinical Activity Score of 3 or more, a NOSPECS grade of 4 or more, and a duration of less than 3 months. Any patient with an uncontrolled infection, another autoimmune disease, pregnancy or lactation was excluded. Diagnoses were established on the basis of clinical symptoms, serum thyroxine and TRAb, thyroid ultrasound, and orbital computed tomography. PBMCs were isolated from about 9.1 ml of fresh peripheral blood by Ficoll-Paque density gradient centrifugation. Total RNA was extracted using Trizol reagent, and RNA quality was assessed on an Agilent 2100 Bioanalyzer. The TCR beta CDR3 regions were amplified from RNA transcripts. The first round of RT-PCR for the TCR CDR3 was performed with the HTBI primer set and the Qiagen OneStep RT-PCR kit. The libraries were constructed in a second round of multiplex PCR and then size-selected and purified. The libraries were sequenced on an Illumina HiSeq2000 using paired-end 100 bp reads. In the paper's pipeline: Raw data were processed with SOAPnuke, discarding reads with adapters, uncalled bases, mean Phred below 15, or no exact constant-primer or identifier match. COPE v1.2.5 was used to merge high-quality paired reads, and clonotypes were defined as unique nucleotide sequences. MiTCR v1.1 was used to align clonotypes to the IMGT TRBV, TRBD and TRBJ reference segments. The analysis was restricted to V-J combinations with a frequency above 0.0001, which together covered 99% to 99.2% of the repertoires. The TCS score was defined as the ratio of F50 (clonal expansion) to E x V (chaos), calculated using BLOSUM62-based TCRdist between CDR3 peptides within each V-J. Welch's t-statistics and random forest reduced 450 to 600 V-J features to 10 to 15, which were used in a naive Bayes classifier (R e1071). TCRdb reanalyzed the raw reads on its own, using fastp at Q25 for trimming and MiXCR for clone calling, and kept in-frame beta chains. Identical CDR3 proteins give one entry, which carries the most common genes and DNA. TCRdb's processing, not the study's, gives the V and J calls here. This sample comprises 400,000 or so distinct CDR3 sequences, over 13% of them detected only once. The ten largest clones add up to 28% of the sample.

V is reduced by 5 bases and J by 3 bases, leaving a spacing of 10 bases between them. The germline V gene sets CDR1 to MNHNS and CDR2 to SASEGT. The CDR3 sequence holds 13 residues, the cysteine and phenylalanine included. The only DNA kept is the CDR3, 39 bases in frame from the first base. This chain is built from TRBV6-1 and TRBJ1-2; no D gene is confidently identified. The sequence was collected from a man aged 50 to 59 with Graves' ophthalmopathy. Sequencing was carried out using blood. The nucleotides are TGTGCCAGCAGTAACTCTAATGACTATGGCTACACCTTC. Its translation reads: CASSNSNDYGYTF.